This T cell receptor (beta chain) was profiled in a study of cytotoxic CD8 clonotypes in ibrutinib-treated CLL. Study conclusions and caveats: Treatment left the uncommon public clonotypes either contracted or stable in frequency.

Sequencing used immunoSEQ multiplex PCR; TCRdb keeps in-frame clones, though not all of them. This sample has roughly 13,000 clones, with approximately 52% found just once. In the case of this clone: What it binds is unknown.

V was cut by 0 bases and J by 4 bases, with 8 bases left in between. The CDR3 contains 14 residues. Germline CDR1 reads MNHEY; CDR2 reads SMNVEV (reference sequence). This chain joins TRBV27 and TRBJ2-3; a possible D gene is TRBD2 (5 bases). This sequence originates from a human donor with chronic lymphocytic leukemia. The sequenced sample was PBMCs, obtained at a 24-month disease-progression time point, from a patient treated with ibrutinib. The CDR3 DNA reads as TGTGCCAGCAGTTTATCGGGCGGGTCAGATACGCAGTATTTT. Protein product: CASSLSGGSDTQYF.